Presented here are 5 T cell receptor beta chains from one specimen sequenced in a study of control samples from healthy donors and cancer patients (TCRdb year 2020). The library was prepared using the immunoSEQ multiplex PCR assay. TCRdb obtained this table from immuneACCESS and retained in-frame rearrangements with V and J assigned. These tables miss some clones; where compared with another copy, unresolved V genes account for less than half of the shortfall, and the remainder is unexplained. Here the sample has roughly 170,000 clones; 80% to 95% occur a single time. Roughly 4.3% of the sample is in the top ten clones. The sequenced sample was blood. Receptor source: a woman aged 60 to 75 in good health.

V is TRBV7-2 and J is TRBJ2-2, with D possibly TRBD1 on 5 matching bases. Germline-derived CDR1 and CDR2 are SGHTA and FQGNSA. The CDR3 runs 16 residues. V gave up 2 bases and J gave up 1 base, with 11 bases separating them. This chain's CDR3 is CASSLFRTKNTGELFF. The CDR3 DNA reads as TGTGCCAGCAGCTTATTTAGGACAAAGAACACCGGGGAGCTGTTTTTT.

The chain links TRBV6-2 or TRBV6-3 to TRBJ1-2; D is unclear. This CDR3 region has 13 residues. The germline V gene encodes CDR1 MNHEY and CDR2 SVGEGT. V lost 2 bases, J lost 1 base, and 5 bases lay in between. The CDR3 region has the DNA TGTGCCAGCAGTTACAGGGTTAACTATGGCTACACCTTC. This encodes CASSYRVNYGYTF.

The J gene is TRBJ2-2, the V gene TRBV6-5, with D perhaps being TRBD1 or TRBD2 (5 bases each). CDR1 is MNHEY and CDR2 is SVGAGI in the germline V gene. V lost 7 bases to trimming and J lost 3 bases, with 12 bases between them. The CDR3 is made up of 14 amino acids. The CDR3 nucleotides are TGTGCCAGCAAGCCGGGGCCCCACACCGGGGAGCTGTTTTTT. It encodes CASKPGPHTGELFF.

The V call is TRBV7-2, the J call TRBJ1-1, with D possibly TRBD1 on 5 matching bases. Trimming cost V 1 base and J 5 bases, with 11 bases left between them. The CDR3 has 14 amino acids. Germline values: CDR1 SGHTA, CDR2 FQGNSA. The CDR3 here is CASSLGAGLTEAFF. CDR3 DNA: TGTGCCAGCAGCTTAGGTGCAGGGTTAACTGAAGCTTTCTTT.

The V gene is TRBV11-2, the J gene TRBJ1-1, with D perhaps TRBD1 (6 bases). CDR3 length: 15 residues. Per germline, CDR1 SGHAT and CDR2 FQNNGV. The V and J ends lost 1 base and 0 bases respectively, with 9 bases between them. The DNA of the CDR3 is TGTGCCAGCAGCTTAGGGACAGACATGAACACTGAAGCTTTCTTT. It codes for CASSLGTDMNTEAFF. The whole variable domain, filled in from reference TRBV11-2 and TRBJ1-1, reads EAGVAQSPRYKIIEKRQSVAFWCNPISGHATLYWYQQILGQGPKLLIQFQNNGVVDDSQLPKDRFSAERLKGVDSTLKIQPAKLEDSAVYLCASSLGTDMNTEAFFGQGTRLTVV.